These 20 T cell receptor beta chains were sequenced from one sample in a study of spatial heterogeneity in lung cancer. Stated time point: sample taken at primary tumor resection. Whole RNA obtained from tumor, nontumor lung or frozen PBMC underwent sequencing without sorting. MiXCR was run by TCRdb on the 5' RACE reads, yielding one entry per CDR3 protein. The data contain 85,000 to 100,000 distinct CDR3 sequences, approximately 12% of them singletons. The source material was PBMCs, sampled at surgery. All receptors come from a male donor with early-stage non-small cell lung cancer.

This clonotype occurred a few times. This chain links TRBV28 with TRBJ2-5, with 8 bases identical to TRBD2. CDR1 and CDR2 from the germline V gene are MDHEN and SYDVKM. Unmatched junction bases numbered 6, after V lost 3 bases and J lost 0 bases. The CDR3 contains 16 residues. The chain's CDR3 is CASSFFVSGDQETQYF. The CDR3 DNA reads as TGTGCCAGCAGTTTTTTCGTTAGCGGGGACCAAGAGACCCAGTACTTC.

This clonotype was recorded at least ten times. The J gene is TRBJ1-1, the V gene TRBV24-1, with a possible D match to TRBD1 (6 bases). Germline V gene lookup returns CDR1 KGHDR and CDR2 SFDVKD. This CDR3 is 13 amino acids long. V was cut by 5 bases and J by 5 bases, with 11 bases left in between. The CDR3 region is CATSAPTGTEAFF. CDR3 coding DNA: TGTGCCACCAGTGCACCGACAGGAACTGAAGCTTTCTTT.

CDR3 in amino acids: CASSPNRGGGTEAFF. The DNA of the CDR3 is TGTGCCAGCAGCCCAAACAGGGGAGGGGGCACTGAAGCTTTCTTT. The gene calls are TRBV7-6 and TRBJ1-1, with 7 bases matching TRBD1. The V gene end was trimmed by 5 bases and the J gene end by 4 bases; junction bases not matched to a gene: 10. The germline V gene encodes CDR1 SGHVS and CDR2 FNYEAQ. The length of the CDR3 is 15 residues.

This clonotype was recorded a few times. The CDR3 DNA sequence: TGTGCCAGCAGCCCAACTAGCGGAAGATTCACCGGGGAGCTGTTTTTT. This translates into CASSPTSGRFTGELFF. The rearrangement uses TRBV11-3 and TRBJ2-2, with 8 bases aligning to TRBD2. Per the germline V gene, CDR1 is SGHNT and CDR2 is YENEEA. The CDR3 spans 16 residues. The trim removed 5 bases at V and 4 bases at J, leaving 9 bases unmatched.

In its sample, this clonotype was seen many times. The chain links TRBV7-3 to TRBJ1-5; no reliable D call. Germline V gene sequence: CDR1 SGHTA, CDR2 FQGTGA. The CDR3 runs 13 residues. The V and J ends lost 5 bases and 6 bases respectively, with 11 bases between them. The CDR3 nucleotides read TGTGCCAGCAGCCCCGACCGAGGTCAGCCCCAGCATTTT. Translated: CASSPDRGQPQHF.

The CDR3 DNA reads TGTGCCAGCAGCTTAGTAGGCAGGGGGCTTTCTGGGGCCAACGTCCTGACTTTC. As protein: CASSLVGRGLSGANVLTF. The V and J genes are TRBV7-9 and TRBJ2-6; 8 bases line up with TRBD1. Per germline, CDR1 SEHNR and CDR2 FQNEAQ (reference sequence). CDR3 length: 18 amino acids. The ends lost 1 base at V and 1 base at J; junction bases unmatched: 6.

CDR3 protein: CASSGQVNTEAFF. The CDR3 DNA reads as TGCGCCAGCAGCGGACAGGTGAACACTGAAGCTTTCTTT. This sequence joins TRBV5-1 and TRBJ1-1, with 7 positions matching TRBD1. Germline CDR1 is SGHRS and CDR2 is YFSETQ. J gave up 0 bases and V 4 bases, and 0 bases lay outside the gene matches. The length of the CDR3 is 13 residues.

This clonotype was detected a few times. This chain links TRBV12-3 or TRBV12-4 with TRBJ1-4; D is uncertain. The V gene lost 2 bases and the J gene lost 2 bases, with 12 bases spanning the gap. This CDR3 has 16 residues. Here the CDR3 reads CASSLHPLGTNEKLFF. The CDR3 DNA reads TGTGCCAGCAGTTTACATCCCCTCGGGACTAATGAAAAACTGTTTTTT.

V gene TRBV10-3 combines with J gene TRBJ1-5, with D possibly being TRBD1 (5 bases). This CDR3 is 17 amino acids long. Germline V gene lookup returns CDR1 ENHRY and CDR2 SYGVKD. V lost 4 bases and J lost 0, with 16 bases in between. Here the CDR3 DNA reads TGTGCCATCAGTGCATTTGGGGGTAGAGGTAGCAATCAGCCCCAGCATTTT. Protein sequence: CAISAFGGRGSNQPQHF.

The gene calls are TRBV20-1 and TRBJ2-5; TRBD2 is a possible D gene (5 bases). CDR1 and CDR2 (germline): DFQATT, SNEGSKA (reference sequence). V lost 0 bases to trimming and J lost 0 bases, with 11 bases between them. This CDR3 has 15 amino acids. The CDR3 protein is CSARDGTGNQETQYF. The DNA of the CDR3 is TGCAGTGCTAGAGATGGTACGGGGAACCAAGAGACCCAGTACTTC.

The genes are TRBV30 and TRBJ1-5, with 8 bases matching TRBD1. CDR3 length: 13 amino acids. Per germline, CDR1 GTSNPN and CDR2 SVGIG (reference sequence). J was trimmed by 3 bases and V by 5 bases; bases with no gene match: 3. The CDR3: CAWQTGANQPQHF. In nucleotides, the CDR3 is TGTGCCTGGCAGACAGGGGCCAATCAGCCCCAGCATTTT.

This clonotype was detected many times. This chain connects TRBV20-1 to TRBJ2-4; the D gene is possibly TRBD1 (6 bases). Germline CDR1 is DFQATT and CDR2 is SNEGSKA (reference sequence). The CDR3 contains 14 residues. Trimming took off 1 base at V and 0 bases at J, with 7 bases between the two ends. CDR3: CSARGQVAKNIQYF. The CDR3 DNA is TGCAGTGCTAGAGGACAGGTAGCCAAAAACATTCAGTACTTC.

The CDR3 reads CASSEPRQRINQPQHF. The CDR3 nucleotides read TGTGCCAGCAGTGAACCGAGACAGCGCATCAATCAGCCCCAGCATTTT. The chain is built from TRBV6-1 and TRBJ1-5; TRBD1 is a possible D gene (5 bases). The V end was cut by 2 bases, the J end by 3 bases, with 14 bases between. Germline V gene lookup returns CDR1 MNHNS and CDR2 SASEGT. The CDR3 consists of 16 residues.

This clonotype was detected a few times. The chain has TRBV28 and TRBJ2-7; 9 positions agree with TRBD1. The CDR3 is 14 residues long. The trim removed 9 bases at V and 2 bases at J, leaving 8 bases unmatched. Germline assignment: CDR1 MDHEN and CDR2 SYDVKM. In DNA, the CDR3 is TGTGCCAGTATGGCGGGACAGGGTGCCTACGAGCAGTACTTC. Residues: CASMAGQGAYEQYF.

CDR3 sequence: CASNRGETQYF. The CDR3, as DNA: TGTGCCAGCAATAGGGGAGAGACCCAGTACTTC. This chain joins TRBV12-3 or TRBV12-4 and TRBJ2-5, with D perhaps matching TRBD1 (5 bases). The V end was cut by 7 bases, the J end by 4 bases, with 7 bases between. This CDR3 is built from 11 residues.

This clonotype was seen more than once but under ten times. The chain joins TRBV20-1 to TRBJ1-1; 7 positions match TRBD1. The V gene's germline CDR1 is DFQATT and CDR2 SNEGSKA (reference sequence). The CDR3 is made up of 12 amino acids. J gave up 6 bases and V 2 bases, and 3 bases lay outside the gene matches. The CDR3 nucleotides read TGCAGTGCTAGATCCGGGACAGCTGAAGCTTTCTTT. It is translated as CSARSGTAEAFF.

J is TRBJ2-7 and V is TRBV28, with D uncertain. The CDR3 runs 15 residues. V gave up 5 bases and J gave up 2 bases, with 16 bases separating them. Germline CDR1 is MDHEN and CDR2 is SYDVKM. The DNA for the CDR3 is TGTGCCAGCAGTCCCAGGACCCCTGGCCCCTACGAGCAGTACTTC. Its protein product is CASSPRTPGPYEQYF.

This clonotype came up a few times. The chain combines TRBV27 with TRBJ2-3; D could derive from TRBD1 or TRBD2 (5 bases each). Deletions cut 2 bases from V and 2 bases from J, with 14 bases between. The CDR3 has 16 amino acids. The germline V gene has CDR1 MNHEY and CDR2 SMNVEV (reference sequence). CDR3 nucleotides: TGTGCCAGCAGTTTAACGGGGCAGGCCCCCACAGATACGCAGTATTTT. Its translation: CASSLTGQAPTDTQYF.

This rearrangement joins TRBV6-2 or TRBV6-3 to TRBJ1-2; 11 bases fit TRBD1. The CDR3 covers 19 residues. Trimming cost V 2 bases and J 0 bases; bases outside gene matches: 11. Per the germline V gene, CDR1 is MNHEY and CDR2 is SVGEGT. CDR3 coding DNA: TGTGCCAGCAGTTACCCTCGGACAGGGGGCCGAAACTCTAACTATGGCTACACCTTC. Its protein product is CASSYPRTGGRNSNYGYTF.

V gene TRBV5-1 combines with J gene TRBJ2-1; TRBD2 matches at 8 bases. The junction had 5 bases not matched to a gene; V was cut back by 3 bases and J by 6 bases. Looked up from germline, CDR1 is SGHRS and CDR2 is YFSETQ. The CDR3 length is 14 residues. The CDR3 loop is CASSWQTSANEQFF. The CDR3 nucleotides are TGCGCCAGCAGCTGGCAGACTAGCGCCAATGAGCAGTTCTTC.